This T cell receptor beta chain was captured by sequencing in a study of blood T cells in healthy people across ages. With a J-beta primer mix and a sample-barcoded 5' primer, a second PCR ran about 6 to 11 cycles. TCRdb ran MiXCR on the 5' RACE reads and lists one entry per CDR3 protein. The data hold about 1.1 million distinct CDR3 sequences, with 35% to 40% observed a single time. The sample consisted of blood. The receptor comes from a man between 18 and 35 years old in good health.

CDR3: CASSGTSGSIYNEQFF. CDR3 DNA: TGTGCCAGCTCAGGGACTAGCGGGAGTATCTACAATGAGCAGTTCTTC. The J gene is TRBJ2-1, the V gene TRBV7-9; TRBD2 aligns across 14 bases. The CDR3 contains 16 residues. Germline V gene sequence: CDR1 SEHNR, CDR2 FQNEAQ (reference sequence). The V segment lost 8 bases and the J segment 3 bases; nucleotides outside the gene matches: 6.